This record covers a single T cell receptor (beta chain). Its antigen is unknown. With 0 bases clipped from V and 7 bases from J, the junction kept 10 bases outside the gene matches. Germline CDR1 KGHDR, CDR2 SFDVKD. CDR3 length: 17 residues. Specified treatment: approximately nine-day PBMC culture with coronavirus spike peptide pools or control peptides (ViraFEST assay). The Oncomine TCR Beta short-read assay was applied to DNA of cultured CD4+ T cells. TCRdb re-analysed the PCR reads in MiXCR, keeping a single row per CDR3 protein. The sample yields about 11,000 distinct CDR3 sequences, about 30% seen once. The data were taken from a study of vaccination and CD4 T cells after COVID-19. Overall study context: Participants received two doses of either BNT162b2 or mRNA-1273 vaccine.

The source of this sequence is a human donor who had recovered from COVID-19. The J gene is TRBJ2-2, the V gene TRBV24-1; 7 nucleotides align to TRBD1. The material sequenced was CD4+ T cells from blood, cultured in vitro, taken after SARS-CoV-2 vaccination. The CDR3 sequence: CATSDLRGTGAYGELFF. The CDR3 DNA reads as TGTGCCACCAGTGATTTGAGGGGAACAGGGGCCTACGGGGAGCTGTTTTTT.